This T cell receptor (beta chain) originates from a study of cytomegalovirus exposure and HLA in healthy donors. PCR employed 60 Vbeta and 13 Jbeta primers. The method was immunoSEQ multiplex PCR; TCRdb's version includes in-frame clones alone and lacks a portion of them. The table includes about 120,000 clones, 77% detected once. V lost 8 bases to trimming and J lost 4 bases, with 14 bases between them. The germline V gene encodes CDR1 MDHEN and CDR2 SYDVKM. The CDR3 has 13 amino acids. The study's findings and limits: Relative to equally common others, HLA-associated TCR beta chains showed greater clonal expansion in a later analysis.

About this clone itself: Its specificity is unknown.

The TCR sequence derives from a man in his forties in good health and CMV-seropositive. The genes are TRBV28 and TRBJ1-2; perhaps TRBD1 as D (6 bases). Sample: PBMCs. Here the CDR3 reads CASVRQQGYGYTF. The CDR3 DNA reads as TGTGCCAGCGTAAGGCAACAGGGCTATGGCTACACCTTC.